A single sample gave rise to the 11 T cell receptor beta chains below, sequenced in a study of blood T cell repertoires in COVID-19 (dated by TCRdb to about 2020). The method behind the library was the immunoSEQ multiplex PCR assay. TCRdb retrieved this table from immuneACCESS and kept in-frame rearrangements only. Not all clones are present; in checked studies, unresolved V genes account for under half, and no reason is known for the remainder. A total of over 25,000 clones appear in this sample, roughly nine tenths of them only once. Over 8% of the sample goes to the ten largest clones. The sequenced sample was peripheral blood. The receptors here all came from a human donor with active COVID-19. The donor label of this sample is uncertain.

The CDR3 nucleotides read TGTGCCAGCAGCCGGGAGATTGGGTCCTACGAGCAGTACTTC. Its translation: CASSREIGSYEQYF. The chain uses TRBV11-2 and TRBJ2-7, with D possibly TRBD2 on 6 matching bases. Germline V gene sequence: CDR1 SGHAT, CDR2 FQNNGV. V was cut by 5 bases and J by 1 base, with 12 bases left in between. The CDR3 has 14 residues. Using reference TRBV11-2 and TRBJ2-7 for the parts outside the CDR3, the full variable domain is EAGVAQSPRYKIIEKRQSVAFWCNPISGHATLYWYQQILGQGPKLLIQFQNNGVVDDSQLPKDRFSAERLKGVDSTLKIQPAKLEDSAVYLCASSREIGSYEQYFGPGTRLTVT.

This clone is a singleton in its sample. This chain links TRBV5-5 with TRBJ2-1; D remains unclear. CDR3 length: 12 residues. The germline V gene encodes CDR1 SGHKS and CDR2 YYEKEE (reference sequence). V lost 0 bases to trimming and J lost 13 bases, with 11 bases between them. The CDR3 DNA reads as TGTGCCAGCAGCTTGGGTACCGAGGCCCAGTTCTTC. Translating it yields CASSLGTEAQFF. The variable domain in full, completed from reference TRBV5-5 and TRBJ2-1, reads DAGVTQSPTHLIKTRGQQVTLRCSPISGHKSVSWYQQVLGQGPQFIFQYYEKEERGRGNFPDRFSARQFPNYSSELNVNALLLGDSALYLCASSLGTEAQFFGPGTRLTVL.

The chain employs TRBV19 and TRBJ2-7, with 11 bases fitting TRBD1. After removal of 2 bases from V and 2 bases from J, the junction contained 2 bases not matched to a gene. Per the germline V gene, CDR1 is LNHDA and CDR2 is SQIVND (reference sequence). CDR3 size: 15 residues. CDR3 in amino acids: CASSISGQGAYEQYF. In nucleotides, the CDR3 is TGTGCCAGTAGTATATCGGGACAGGGGGCCTACGAGCAGTACTTC.

This chain connects TRBV19 to TRBJ1-1; D gene uncertain. Germline V gives CDR1 LNHDA, CDR2 SQIVND (reference sequence). The CDR3 covers 14 residues. The V gene lost 5 bases and the J gene lost 5 bases, with 15 bases spanning the gap. CDR3 sequence: CASSVYDGGTEAFF. Here the CDR3 DNA reads TGTGCCAGTAGTGTCTACGACGGAGGGACTGAAGCTTTCTTT.

This chain uses TRBV27 with TRBJ2-7; 10 bases agree with TRBD2. The CDR3 consists of 15 residues. V shed 3 bases and J 5 bases; nucleotides not matched to a gene: 7. Germline CDR1 reads MNHEY; CDR2 reads SMNVEV (reference sequence). The CDR3 sequence: CASSFSLAGVHEQYF. CDR3 sequence (DNA): TGTGCCAGCAGTTTCTCCCTAGCGGGAGTACACGAGCAGTACTTC.

The chain has TRBV9 and TRBJ2-7; D remains unclear. The CDR3 covers 14 residues. Looked up from germline, CDR1 is SGDLS and CDR2 is YYNGEE. V shed 0 bases and J shed 0 bases, with 7 bases lying between them. For the CDR3, the DNA is TGTGCCAGCAGCGTAGGACGGGTCTCCTACGAGCAGTACTTC. Translated, it gives CASSVGRVSYEQYF. Using reference TRBV9 and TRBJ2-7 for the parts outside the CDR3, the full variable domain is DSGVTQTPKHLITATGQRVTLRCSPRSGDLSVYWYQQSLDQGLQFLIQYYNGEERAKGNILERFSAQQFPDLHSELNLSSLELGDSALYFCASSVGRVSYEQYFGPGTRLTVT.

The rearrangement links TRBV27 to TRBJ2-3; D perhaps matches TRBD2 (6 bases). V lost 6 bases and J 4 bases, leaving 17 bases between the germline ends. The V gene's germline CDR1 is MNHEY and CDR2 SMNVEV (reference sequence). The CDR3 length is 15 residues. The CDR3 region has the DNA TGTGCCAGCAGCCTGGGACTCCGTGGAGCAGATACGCAGTATTTT. This translates into CASSLGLRGADTQYF.

This chain joins TRBV3-1 (or the pseudogene TRBV3-2) and TRBJ2-6; D uncertain. V was pared by 1 base and J by 0 bases, with 10 bases between. CDR3 length equals 17 residues. The germline CDR1 and CDR2 sequences are LGHDT and YNNKEL (reference sequence). This CDR3 is CASSQARQSSGANVLTF. The CDR3 coding sequence is TGTGCCAGCAGCCAAGCCCGACAATCCTCTGGGGCCAACGTCCTGACTTTC.

V gene TRBV3-1 (or the pseudogene TRBV3-2) combines with J gene TRBJ2-6; the match to TRBD1 covers 7 bases. The junction had 13 bases not matched to a gene; V was cut back by 1 base and J by 4 bases. This CDR3 spans 19 amino acids. Germline V gene data show CDR1 as LGHDT and CDR2 as YNNKEL (reference sequence). The DNA for the CDR3 is TGTGCCAGCAGCCAAGTTCTTCTTAGGACAGGACGAGGGGCCAACGTCCTGACTTTC. Amino acid sequence: CASSQVLLRTGRGANVLTF.

The chain links TRBV12-5 to TRBJ1-5; 12 bases map to TRBD1. CDR1 and CDR2 from the germline V gene are LGHNT and FRNRAP. The CDR3 is 13 residues long. V gave up 6 bases and J gave up 7 bases; unmatched junction bases: 1. For the CDR3, the DNA is TGTGCTAGTGGGGGACAGGGGGCGCAGCCCCAGCATTTT. Protein sequence: CASGGQGAQPQHF.

V is TRBV6-5 and J is TRBJ2-4; 8 nucleotides line up with TRBD1. The germline CDR1 and CDR2 sequences are MNHEY and SVGAGI. This CDR3 contains 14 residues. Trimming at V came to 2 bases and at J to 7 bases, leaving 4 bases not matched to a gene. CDR3 sequence (DNA): TGTGCCAGCAGTTACACCCAGGGGGCGAACATTCAGTACTTC. This codes for CASSYTQGANIQYF.